Here is one TCR beta chain with its context. The data were obtained in a study of control samples from healthy donors and cancer patients. Assay used: immunoSEQ multiplex PCR; TCRdb lists only in-frame clones, some missing. There are around 80,000 clones in the sample; roughly 86% occur only once, and roughly 20% lies in the top ten. V was trimmed by 5 bases and J by 2 bases, leaving 20 bases between them. CDR1 and CDR2 from the germline V gene are LNHDA and SQIVND (reference sequence). This CDR3 has 17 residues. The receptor's source is a man aged 45-60 years in good health. The V call is TRBV19, the J call TRBJ2-3; tentative D call: TRBD1 (6 bases). The sample taken for sequencing was blood. The CDR3 loop is CASSERVRGWDTDTQYF. CDR3 sequence (DNA): TGTGCCAGTAGTGAAAGAGTCAGGGGATGGGACACAGATACGCAGTATTTT.